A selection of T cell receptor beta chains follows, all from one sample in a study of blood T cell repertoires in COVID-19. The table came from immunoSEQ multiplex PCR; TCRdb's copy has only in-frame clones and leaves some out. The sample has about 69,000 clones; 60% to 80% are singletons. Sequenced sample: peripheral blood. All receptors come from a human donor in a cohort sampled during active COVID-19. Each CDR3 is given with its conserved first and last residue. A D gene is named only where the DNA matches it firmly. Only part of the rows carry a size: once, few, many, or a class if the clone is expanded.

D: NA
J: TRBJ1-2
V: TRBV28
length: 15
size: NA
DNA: TGTGCCAGCAAGGGACATCGTCTGAGAAACTATGGCTACACCTTC
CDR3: CASKGHRLRNYGYTF

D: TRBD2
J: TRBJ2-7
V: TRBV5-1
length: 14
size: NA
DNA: TGCGCCAGCAGCCTGACTAGCACCTCCTACGAGCAGTACTTC
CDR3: CASSLTSTSYEQYF

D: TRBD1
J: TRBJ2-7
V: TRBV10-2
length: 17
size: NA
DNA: TGCGCCAGCAGTGAGACCCTCCCGGGACAGGGAACGGACGAGCAGTACTTC
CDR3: CASSETLPGQGTDEQYF

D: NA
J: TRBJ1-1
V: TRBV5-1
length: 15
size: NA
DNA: TGCGCCAGCAGCTTCAAGTCCGCAGGGAACACTGAAGCTTTCTTT
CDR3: CASSFKSAGNTEAFF

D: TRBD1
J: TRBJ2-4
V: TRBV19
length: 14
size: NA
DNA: TGTGCCAGTAGGCCGGGGACAGACAAAAACATTCAGTACTTC
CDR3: CASRPGTDKNIQYF

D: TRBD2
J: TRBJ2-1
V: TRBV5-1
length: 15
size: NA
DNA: TGCGCCAGCAGCACTCTAGCGGGAGGGAGCAATGAGCAGTTCTTC
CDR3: CASSTLAGGSNEQFF

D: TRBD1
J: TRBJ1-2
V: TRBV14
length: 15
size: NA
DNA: TGTGCCAGCAGCCAAAGGACAGGGGCACTGGGTGGCTACACCTTC
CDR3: CASSQRTGALGGYTF

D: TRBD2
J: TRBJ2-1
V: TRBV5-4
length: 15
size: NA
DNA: TGTGCCAGCCGACTAGCGGGAGGGACTTACAATGAGCAGTTCTTC
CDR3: CASRLAGGTYNEQFF

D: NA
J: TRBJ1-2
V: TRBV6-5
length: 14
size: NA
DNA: TGTGCCAGCAGCGCCGGGACAACTAACTATGGCTACACCTTC
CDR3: CASSAGTTNYGYTF

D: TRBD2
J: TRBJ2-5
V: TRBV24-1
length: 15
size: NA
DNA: TGTGCCACCAGTGACCTGGGACTAGCGGGAGAGACCCAGTACTTC
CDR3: CATSDLGLAGETQYF

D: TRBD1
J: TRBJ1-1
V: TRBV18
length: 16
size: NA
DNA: TGTGCCAGCTCACCAACGGGACAGGGAACCGGGGGTGCAGCTTTCTTT
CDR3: CASSPTGQGTGGAAFF

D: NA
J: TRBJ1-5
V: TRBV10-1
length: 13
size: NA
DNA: TGCGCCAGCAGTGGGGGGCCAGCCCAGCCCCAGCATTTT
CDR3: CASSGGPAQPQHF

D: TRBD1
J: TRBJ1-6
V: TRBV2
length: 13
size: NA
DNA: TGTGCCAGCCACCGGACAGGGGGCGAACCCCTCCACTTT
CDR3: CASHRTGGEPLHF

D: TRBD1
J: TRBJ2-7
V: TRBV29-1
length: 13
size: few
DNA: TGCAGCGTTCAACAGGGGGCGAGATACGAGCAGTACTTC
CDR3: CSVQQGARYEQYF

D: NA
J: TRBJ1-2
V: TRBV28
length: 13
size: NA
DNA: TGTGCCAGCAGTTTCGTGGAGGGCTATGGCTACACCTTC
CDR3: CASSFVEGYGYTF

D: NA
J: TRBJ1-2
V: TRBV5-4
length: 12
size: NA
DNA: TGTGCCAGCAGCGCGGACGGGGGTGGCTACACCTTC
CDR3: CASSADGGGYTF

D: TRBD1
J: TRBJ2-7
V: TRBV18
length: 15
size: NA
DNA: TGTGCCAGCTCACCGCTCCCGGGACAGAACTACGAGCAGTACTTC
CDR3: CASSPLPGQNYEQYF

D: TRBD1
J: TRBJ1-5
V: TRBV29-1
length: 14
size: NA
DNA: TGCAGCGCTGCCGGGACAGGGGTAAATCAGCCCCAGCATTTT
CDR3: CSAAGTGVNQPQHF

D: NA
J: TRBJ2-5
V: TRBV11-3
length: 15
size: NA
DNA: TGTGCCAGCAGCTTGTCCGGGGTGAATCTAGAGACCCAGTACTTC
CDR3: CASSLSGVNLETQYF

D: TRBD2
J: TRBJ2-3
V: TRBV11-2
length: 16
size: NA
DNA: TGTGCCAGCAGCCCCGGGGGGGGATCAGCTTCAGATACGCAGTATTTT
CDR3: CASSPGGGSASDTQYF

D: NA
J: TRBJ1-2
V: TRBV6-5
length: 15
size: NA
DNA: TGTGCCAGCGCCACACCCAGCAGGGGAAACTATGGCTACACCTTC
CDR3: CASATPSRGNYGYTF

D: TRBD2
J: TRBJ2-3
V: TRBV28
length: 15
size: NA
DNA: TGTGCCAGCAGTGCCCAGCGGGGGGGCACAGATACGCAGTATTTT
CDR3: CASSAQRGGTDTQYF

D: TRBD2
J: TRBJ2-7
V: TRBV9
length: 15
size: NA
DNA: TGTGCCAGCAGCGTTAGGGGAGGGGCGCTGGACGAGCAGTACTTC
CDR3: CASSVRGGALDEQYF

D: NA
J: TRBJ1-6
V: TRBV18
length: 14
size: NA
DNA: TGTGCCAGCTCACCAGCAGGGTCGCATTCACCCCTCCACTTT
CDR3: CASSPAGSHSPLHF

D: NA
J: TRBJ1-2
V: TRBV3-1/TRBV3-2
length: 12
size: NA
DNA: TGTGCCAGCGGGGGCAGAAGTTATGGCTACACCTTC
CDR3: CASGGRSYGYTF

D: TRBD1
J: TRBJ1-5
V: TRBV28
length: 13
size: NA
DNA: TGTGCCATTTCAGGGGGCGGCAATCAGCCCCAGCATTTT
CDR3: CAISGGGNQPQHF

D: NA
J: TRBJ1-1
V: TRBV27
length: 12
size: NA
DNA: TGTGCCAGCAGCCGGAGAGACACTGAAGCTTTCTTT
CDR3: CASSRRDTEAFF

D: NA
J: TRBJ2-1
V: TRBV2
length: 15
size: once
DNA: TGTGCCAGCAGTGAATCGGGCGGGACTTACAATGAGCAGTTCTTC
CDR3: CASSESGGTYNEQFF

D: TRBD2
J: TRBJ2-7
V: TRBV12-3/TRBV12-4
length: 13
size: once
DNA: TGTGCCAGCACCTCGAGCGGGACGTACGAGCAGTACTTC
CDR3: CASTSSGTYEQYF

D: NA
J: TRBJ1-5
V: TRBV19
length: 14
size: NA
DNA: TGTGCCAGTAGTATCAAACAGGCTAATCAGCCCCAGCATTTT
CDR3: CASSIKQANQPQHF

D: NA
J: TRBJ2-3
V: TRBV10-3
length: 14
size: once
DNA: TGTGCCATCAGTGAGTCGACAGGCACAGATACGCAGTATTTT
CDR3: CAISESTGTDTQYF

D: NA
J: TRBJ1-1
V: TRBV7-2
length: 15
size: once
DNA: TGTGCCAGCAGCTTAGAAATTTTGGCGAACACTGAAGCTTTCTTT
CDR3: CASSLEILANTEAFF

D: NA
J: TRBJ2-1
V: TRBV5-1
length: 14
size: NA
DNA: TGCGCCAGCAGCTTGGGGCTTACGAACAATGAGCAGTTCTTC
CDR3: CASSLGLTNNEQFF

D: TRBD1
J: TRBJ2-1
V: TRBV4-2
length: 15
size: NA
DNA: TGTGCCAGCAGCCCTGACAGGGATTCCTACAATGAGCAGTTCTTC
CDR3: CASSPDRDSYNEQFF